What follows are 6 T cell receptor beta chains derived from one specimen sequenced in a study of cytomegalovirus exposure and HLA in healthy donors. PCR amplification relied on 60 Vbeta primers (plus 13 Jbeta primers). Here immunoSEQ multiplex PCR was the method, and the copy in TCRdb shows in-frame clones only, minus some. The table records about 130,000 clones, 70% to 85% of them present only once. The sample consisted of PBMCs. The origin of the receptors is a man aged 40-49 years in good health and CMV-seropositive.

This clone was picked up one time. The chain combines TRBV6-5 with TRBJ2-1; weak D call: TRBD1 (6 bases). Per germline, CDR1 MNHEY and CDR2 SVGAGI. Trimming stripped 1 base from V and 6 bases from J, with 13 bases between. CDR3 length: 15 residues. The CDR3: CASSYLSGAVNEQFF. The CDR3 DNA sequence: TGTGCCAGCAGTTACTTGTCAGGGGCGGTCAATGAGCAGTTCTTC.

Comments on this clone: This sample also contains other DNA sequences that code for the same CDR3. This chain links TRBV6-5 with TRBJ2-7; TRBD1 matches at 9 bases. Germline trimming cut 2 bases from V and 9 bases from J; bases unmatched to any gene: 5. This CDR3 has 13 amino acids. Germline V lookup: CDR1 MNHEY, CDR2 SVGAGI. CDR3 nucleotide sequence: TGTGCCAGCAGTTACAAGGACAGGGGCGGGCAGTACTTC. This sequence encodes CASSYKDRGGQYF.

This clone was counted many times. V gene TRBV2 combines with J gene TRBJ2-7, with 8 bases matching TRBD2. This CDR3 has 15 residues. CDR1 is SNHLY, CDR2 FYNNEI, per germline. The junction had 8 bases not matched to a gene; V was cut back by 5 bases and J by 2 bases. The CDR3 protein is CASSPYGGGTYEQYF. The DNA of the CDR3 is TGTGCCAGCAGTCCCTACGGGGGGGGGACCTACGAGCAGTACTTC.

This rearrangement joins TRBV5-6 to TRBJ2-6; D is possibly TRBD2 (6 bases). Germline CDR1 and CDR2: SGHDT and YYEEEE. The V gene lost 0 bases and the J gene lost 0 bases, with 13 bases spanning the gap. This CDR3 has 18 amino acids. The DNA for the CDR3 is TGTGCCAGCAGCTTGGCGGGGGAGACTATCTCTGGGGCCAACGTCCTGACTTTC. Residues: CASSLAGETISGANVLTF.

The chain carries TRBV27 and TRBJ1-6; 8 nucleotides line up with TRBD1. The CDR3 is 16 residues long. V lost 8 bases, J lost 0 bases, and 6 bases stayed unmatched. Germline V gene lookup returns CDR1 MNHEY and CDR2 SMNVEV (reference sequence). The DNA for the CDR3 is TGTGCCAGCTCAAGGGACAGGAGCTCCTATAATTCACCCCTCCACTTT. It translates to CASSRDRSSYNSPLHF.

This clone was observed a handful of times. The V gene is TRBV28, the J gene TRBJ2-3; a weak D match, TRBD2 (5 bases). Germline assignment: CDR1 MDHEN and CDR2 SYDVKM. The CDR3 loop spans 13 amino acids. Trimming took 6 bases from V and 0 from J, leaving 7 bases between them. CDR3 DNA: TGTGCCAGCAGCGGGGTTAGCACAGATACGCAGTATTTT. Residues: CASSGVSTDTQYF.